This T cell receptor (beta chain) derives from a study of T-cell memory formation after mild COVID-19. Study overall: Clusters of TCRs were largely donor specific.

This clonotype came up many times. What it binds is not known. Study results and caveats: CD4/CD8 balance characterized clones contracting day 15 to 85, and CD4+ skew characterized later expanders.

Germline V gene data show CDR1 as KGHDR and CDR2 as SFDVKD. The CDR3 spans 13 residues. With 0 bases removed from V and 5 bases from J, the gap between germline ends came to 3 bases. TCRdb re-derived calls from the 5' RACE reads in MiXCR, one entry per CDR3 protein. In the table there are around 200,000 distinct CDR3 sequences, about a fifth of which are singletons. The receptor's source is an adult woman who had mild COVID-19 (a few samples of this study predate the infection). Cell type and time point are not known. Source material: PBMCs or a T cell subset sorted from them (not recorded which). V usage is TRBV24-1 and J usage is TRBJ2-2; no reliable D call. This CDR3 is CATSDLSTGELFF. The CDR3, as DNA: TGTGCCACCAGTGATTTGAGTACCGGGGAGCTGTTTTTT.